The present entry profiles one TCR beta chain with its context. The data belong to a study of cytomegalovirus exposure and HLA in healthy donors. PCR involved 60 Vbeta and 13 Jbeta primers. The table came from immunoSEQ multiplex PCR; TCRdb's copy has only in-frame clones and leaves some out. The data contain under 100,000 clones, around 81% of them singletons. Trimming took 5 bases from V and 1 from J, leaving 11 bases between them. In germline, CDR1 is SQVTM, CDR2 ANQGSEA. This CDR3 is built from 14 residues. This receptor was taken from a man aged 18 to 35 in good health and CMV-seropositive. Sample: PBMCs. The J gene is TRBJ2-2, the V gene TRBV29-1; weak D call: TRBD1 (5 bases). In DNA, the CDR3 is TGCAGCGTTCGATATGGACAGAACACCGGGGAGCTGTTTTTT. Translated, it gives CSVRYGQNTGELFF.